The next 27 T cell receptor beta chains were all read from a single sample in a study of T cells in Graves' hyperthyroidism and ophthalmopathy. Template material for amplifying TCR beta CDR3 regions consisted of RNA transcripts. The primer set for the first-round RT-PCR of the TCR CDR3 was HTBI. From the multiplex PCR reads, TCRdb called clonotypes with MiXCR, one entry per CDR3 protein. The repertoire consists of almost 250,000 distinct CDR3 sequences, with around 25% occurring once and the leading ten covering approximately 35%. The sequenced material came from blood. These TCRs come from a woman in her forties with Graves' ophthalmopathy.

The rearrangement joins TRBV27 to TRBJ2-5; 10 bases agree with TRBD2. CDR1 is MNHEY and CDR2 is SMNVEV in the germline V gene (reference sequence). V lost 7 bases, J lost 5 bases, and 7 bases stayed unmatched. CDR3 length: 14 residues. This chain's CDR3 is CASTSGRAGETQYF. The CDR3 nucleotides read TGTGCCAGCACCAGCGGGAGGGCCGGGGAGACCCAGTACTTC.

As to this clonotype: A read error may explain this, as a much larger clone is one base away. The chain links TRBV20-1 to TRBJ1-5; D not resolved. This CDR3 is built from 14 residues. CDR1 DFQATT and CDR2 SNEGSKA come from the germline V gene (reference sequence). V lost 3 bases, J lost 0 bases, and 9 bases lay in between. Here the CDR3 DNA reads TGCAGTGCTAGGGACCCTATTAGCAATCAGCCCCAGCATTTT. Amino acids: CSARDPISNQPQHF.

This clonotype has a count of ten or more. The chain joins TRBV27 to TRBJ2-5; weak D call: TRBD2 (6 bases). The CDR3 extends over 13 amino acids. V lost 5 bases and J lost 5, with 12 bases in between. CDR1 and CDR2 from the germline V gene are MNHEY and SMNVEV (reference sequence). CDR3 sequence reads: CASSPRERETQYF. In nucleotides, the CDR3 is TGTGCCAGCAGTCCCCGGGAGAGGGAGACCCAGTACTTC.

This clonotype has at least ten counts. V is TRBV6-1 and J is TRBJ2-7; tentative D call: TRBD2 (7 bases). Trimming shortened V by 4 bases and J by 3 bases, and 19 bases separated the two germline ends. Germline V gives CDR1 MNHNS, CDR2 SASEGT. This CDR3 has 16 residues. CDR3: CASSGIGTGGVYEQYF. In nucleotides, the CDR3 is TGTGCCAGCAGTGGAATCGGGACGGGGGGCGTCTACGAGCAGTACTTC.

The V call is TRBV11-1, the J call TRBJ2-7, with 8 bases aligning to TRBD1. Per germline, CDR1 SGHAT and CDR2 FQDESV (reference sequence). The V and J ends lost 5 bases and 4 bases, in that order; junction bases with no gene match: 13. The CDR3 contains 16 residues. The CDR3: CASSPLSTGGSYEQYF. CDR3 DNA sequence: TGTGCCAGCAGCCCTTTATCTACAGGGGGTTCATACGAGCAGTACTTC.

This clonotype was counted ten times or more. The V and J genes are TRBV7-3 and TRBJ2-3, with TRBD2 matching 7 bases. Germline CDR1 is SGHTA and CDR2 is FQGTGA. J lost 1 base, V lost 1 base, and 11 bases had no gene match. The CDR3 contains 18 residues. The CDR3 protein is CASSLNPRLAVGTDTQYF. The CDR3 DNA reads as TGTGCCAGCAGCTTAAACCCCCGGCTAGCGGTGGGCACAGATACGCAGTATTTT.

This clonotype was seen at least ten times. One end of the junction fails to match germline, which may point to a read error. V and J are TRBV5-1 and TRBJ1-1; unclear D gene. The CDR3 has 14 residues. Germline loops: CDR1 SGHRS, CDR2 YFSETQ. CDR3 loop: CASSFSGLNSEAFF. The CDR3 DNA sequence: TGCGCCAGCAGCTTCAGCGGGCTGAACTCTGAAGCTTTCTTT.

This clonotype was observed at least ten times. The chain links TRBV28 to TRBJ1-1; D perhaps matches TRBD1 (5 bases). Germline values: CDR1 MDHEN, CDR2 SYDVKM. The CDR3 spans 14 residues. V was trimmed by 6 bases and J by 4 bases, leaving 15 bases between them. The CDR3 sequence: CASRGTVRGTEAFF. CDR3 coding DNA: TGTGCCAGCAGAGGGACGGTTAGAGGCACTGAAGCTTTCTTT.

This clonotype was recorded at least ten times. V usage is TRBV14 and J usage is TRBJ1-1; D gene unclear. CDR1 and CDR2 (germline): SGHDN, FVKESK. The CDR3 covers 10 residues. Trimming took off 5 bases at V and 13 bases at J, with 11 bases between the two ends. The CDR3 bases are TGTGCCAGCAGCAGAAGTGGGGATTTCTTT. Protein: CASSRSGDFF.

This clonotype has ten or more counts. Relative to the germline gene, one junction end is altered; a read error may explain this. This sequence joins TRBV29-1 and TRBJ2-2, with D perhaps assigned TRBD1 or TRBD2 (5 bases each). This CDR3 is 13 amino acids long. The germline V gene has CDR1 SQVTM and CDR2 ANQGSEA. CDR3 coding DNA: TGCAGCATTGAGGGGCAGAACACCGGGGAGCTGTTTTTT. Its translation: CSIEGQNTGELFF.

This clonotype has a count of ten or more. The V gene is TRBV6-5, the J gene TRBJ1-2, with D unresolved. Germline V gives CDR1 MNHEY, CDR2 SVGAGI. With 2 bases removed from V and 4 bases from J, the gap between germline ends came to 14 bases. The CDR3 is 15 residues long. CDR3 in DNA: TGTGCCAGCAGTTACGACGACCTAACCGCCTATGGCTACACCTTC. Translated, it gives CASSYDDLTAYGYTF.

This clonotype was detected ten times or more. The chain recombines TRBV5-1 with TRBJ2-7; D perhaps matches TRBD2 (6 bases). The CDR3 extends over 14 amino acids. V was clipped by 4 bases and J by 0 bases, with 11 bases between them. CDR1 and CDR2 from the germline V gene are SGHRS and YFSETQ. In nucleotides, the CDR3 is TGCGCCAGCAGCCAAGGGAGGAGCTCCTACGAGCAGTACTTC. It is translated as CASSQGRSSYEQYF.

This clonotype was observed many times. CDR3 in DNA: TGTGCCAGCAGGAGGACAGGCTTCTCCTACGAGCAGTACTTC. Its protein product is CASRRTGFSYEQYF. This chain links TRBV27 with TRBJ2-7, with 7 bases that match TRBD1. From germline, CDR1 is MNHEY and CDR2 SMNVEV (reference sequence). Germline trimming cut 6 bases from V and 0 bases from J; bases unmatched to any gene: 5. The CDR3 covers 14 residues.

This clonotype was seen ten or more times. CDR3 sequence reads: CSVEGGTLNTEAFF. The DNA of the CDR3 is TGCAGCGTTGAAGGGGGGACGCTTAACACTGAAGCTTTCTTT. The chain couples TRBV29-1 to TRBJ1-1, with D perhaps TRBD1 (5 bases). Trimming shortened V by 1 base and J by 2 bases, and 11 bases separated the two germline ends. The CDR3 covers 14 residues. CDR1 and CDR2 from the germline V gene are SQVTM and ANQGSEA.

This clonotype appeared many times. This chain uses TRBV11-3 with TRBJ2-2, with 10 bases that match TRBD1. The V gene's germline CDR1 is SGHNT and CDR2 YENEEA. The CDR3 extends over 17 amino acids. V trimming: 5 bases; J trimming: 5 bases; junction bases outside the gene matches: 11. DNA of the CDR3: TGTGCCAGCAGCCTCCTGCCCGGGACAGGGGTGACCGGGGAGCTGTTTTTT. Translating gives CASSLLPGTGVTGELFF.

The chain recombines TRBV6-5 with TRBJ2-5; 7 bases are a match to TRBD1. The J segment lost 1 base and the V segment lost 6 bases, leaving 5 bases of the junction unmatched. The germline gives CDR1 MNHEY, CDR2 SVGAGI. The CDR3 runs to 14 residues. CDR3 coding DNA: TGTGCCAGCAGACTCGGGACAGTCCAAGAGACCCAGTACTTC. Its translation: CASRLGTVQETQYF.

This clonotype came up a few times. The chain combines TRBV20-1 with TRBJ2-7, with TRBD1 identical over 7 bases. The CDR3 length is 13 residues. V lost 6 bases and J lost 4; bases outside the gene matches: 9. Germline values: CDR1 DFQATT, CDR2 SNEGSKA (reference sequence). The chain's CDR3 is CSANGQAEYEQYF. The CDR3 nucleotides read TGCAGTGCCAACGGACAGGCAGAATACGAGCAGTACTTC.

This clonotype occurred many times. This chain uses TRBV6-5 with TRBJ2-7; 7 bases are a match to TRBD2. The V gene's germline CDR1 is MNHEY and CDR2 SVGAGI. CDR3 length equals 17 residues. Germline trimming cut 5 bases from V and 1 base from J; bases unmatched to any gene: 14. The CDR3 DNA sequence: TGTGCCAGCAGTCCGGGACTAATGATATGGAATTCCTACGAGCAGTACTTC. The encoded protein is CASSPGLMIWNSYEQYF.

This clonotype was counted at least ten times. The gene calls are TRBV7-2 and TRBJ1-5; tentatively, D is TRBD1 (5 bases). In germline, CDR1 is SGHTA, CDR2 FQGNSA. The V gene lost 5 bases and the J gene lost 0 bases, with 11 bases spanning the gap. The CDR3 extends over 15 amino acids. CDR3 in DNA: TGTGCCAGCAGCCCGTGGGACTTTAGCAATCAGCCCCAGCATTTT. Translation: CASSPWDFSNQPQHF.

The chain combines TRBV6-1 with TRBJ1-1, with D unresolved. The CDR3 covers 12 residues. Deletions cut 7 bases from V and 7 bases from J, with 13 bases between. Germline values: CDR1 MNHNS, CDR2 SASEGT. In nucleotides, the CDR3 is TGTGCCAGCACTGGACGGAGAAATGAAGCTTTCTTT. This encodes CASTGRRNEAFF.

The chain couples TRBV7-2 to TRBJ1-2; unclear D gene. The germline V and J ends were trimmed by 5 bases and 5 bases, with 6 bases remaining between them. This CDR3 region has 11 residues. From germline, CDR1 is SGHTA and CDR2 FQGNSA. The CDR3 DNA follows: TGTGCCAGCAGCCCGGAATATGGCTACACCTTC. Amino acid sequence: CASSPEYGYTF.

The gene calls are TRBV12-3 or TRBV12-4 and TRBJ2-7; no reliable D call. Between the trimmed V and J ends, which lost 4 bases and 3 bases, there was a span of 16 bases. The CDR3 has 15 amino acids. Written as DNA, the CDR3 is TGTGCCAGCAGTTACTCAGCGTCGGAATACTACGAGCAGTACTTC. Protein product: CASSYSASEYYEQYF.

This clonotype came up many times. J is TRBJ2-7 and V is TRBV3-1; 11 bases agree with TRBD2. Germline values: CDR1 LGHDT, CDR2 YNNKEL (reference sequence). V lost 10 bases, J lost 5 bases, and 13 bases stayed unmatched. This CDR3 comprises 15 residues. In DNA, the CDR3 is TGTGCCACGCGGAAAGTAGCGGGAGGGCCCCACGAGCAGTACTTC. Translating gives CATRKVAGGPHEQYF.

This clonotype appeared many times. The chain recombines TRBV4-1 with TRBJ1-5, with unresolved D. Germline lookup yields CDR1 MGHRA and CDR2 YSYEKL. This CDR3 spans 13 amino acids. V was pared by 1 base and J by 9 bases, with 10 bases between. The CDR3 sequence: CASSQGAAAPQHF. Written as DNA, the CDR3 is TGCGCCAGCAGCCAAGGGGCAGCAGCGCCCCAGCATTTT.

The rearrangement links TRBV12-3 or TRBV12-4 to TRBJ1-1; TRBD1 matches 10 bases. The CDR3 covers 14 residues. The V gene end was trimmed by 6 bases and the J gene end by 4 bases; junction bases not matched to a gene: 5. Here the CDR3 reads CASRWGTGVTEAFF. As DNA, the CDR3 is TGTGCCAGCAGATGGGGGACAGGGGTCACTGAAGCTTTCTTT.

In its sample, this clonotype was seen many times. The junction differs from germline at one of its ends, possibly a read error. The gene calls are TRBV20-1 and TRBJ1-1; D not resolved. Germline lookup yields CDR1 DFQATT and CDR2 SNEGSKA (reference sequence). The CDR3 runs 12 residues. CDR3 loop: CSARGMNTEAFF. The CDR3 DNA is TGCAGTGCCAGAGGGATGAACACTGAAGCTTTCTTT.

Turning to this clonotype: A read error may account for a junction end that differs from germline. The chain links TRBV9 to TRBJ2-7; D possibly uses TRBD1 or TRBD2 (5 bases each). The CDR3 is 14 residues long. The germline CDR1 and CDR2 sequences are SGDLS and YYNGEE. CDR3 amino acids: CASSVSGASYEQYF. CDR3 nucleotides: TGCGCCAGCAGCGTGTCCGGGGCCTCCTACGAGCAGTACTTC.